The 5 T cell receptor beta chains reported below all come from one sample, sequenced in a study of graft-versus-host responses after intestinal transplantation. Only in-frame clones appear in the TCRdb table, and some are missing; sequencing was by immunoSEQ multiplex PCR. Of about 23,000 clones listed, approximately 91% were seen once; the top ten hold just under 2%. Specimen: PBMCs, collected 39 days after intestinal transplant. Receptors originate from a human patient who received an intestinal transplant, so some T cells may come from the graft donor.

The gene calls are TRBV19 and TRBJ2-1; possibly TRBD2 for D (6 bases). This CDR3 is 13 amino acids long. Germline V CDR1 and CDR2: LNHDA, SQIVND (reference sequence). The V and J ends lost 1 base and 7 bases respectively, with 8 bases between them. The CDR3 coding sequence is TGTGCCAGTAGTATAGCGGGAGTTAATGAGCAGTTCTTC. It specifies CASSIAGVNEQFF.

This rearrangement joins TRBV5-3 to TRBJ2-7, with 12 nucleotides matching TRBD2. TRBV5-3 is treated as an ORF (open reading frame) with a function not yet certain. V trimming: 1 base; J trimming: 0 bases; junction bases outside the gene matches: 5. CDR3 length equals 17 residues. The CDR3 reads CARSLTSGRTSSYEQYF. DNA of the CDR3: TGTGCCAGAAGCTTGACTAGCGGGAGGACGAGCTCCTACGAGCAGTACTTC.

The rearrangement uses TRBV18 and TRBJ2-1, with 12 positions matching TRBD2. The CDR3 is made up of 19 amino acids. The V gene's germline CDR1 is KGHSH and CDR2 LQKENI. The junction had 12 bases not matched to a gene; V was cut back by 5 bases and J by 1 base. The CDR3 nucleotides read TGTGCCAGCTCATTTACGGGACTAGCGGGCCCCCTTTCCTACAATGAGCAGTTCTTC. Translating it yields CASSFTGLAGPLSYNEQFF.

The table lists this clone with a few counts. This chain uses TRBV4-1 with TRBJ2-7; TRBD2 is a possible D gene (5 bases). The CDR3 has 13 amino acids. CDR1 and CDR2 (germline): MGHRA, YSYEKL. Trimming took off 4 bases at V and 9 bases at J, with 16 bases between the two ends. The CDR3 DNA sequence: TGCGCCAGCAGCCCACCTGGGGAACGGGGGCAGTACTTC. It encodes CASSPPGERGQYF.

For this clone: A junction end diverges from the germline sequence, so it may reflect a read error. The chain couples TRBV7-9 to TRBJ2-3, with D tentatively TRBD2 (6 bases). The CDR3 has 10 amino acids. The V gene's germline CDR1 is SEHNR and CDR2 FQNEAQ (reference sequence). CDR3 region: CASSRGTGDF. The CDR3 region has the DNA TGTGCCAGCAGCCGCGGGACTGGGGATTTT.